This is a list of T cell receptor beta chains from one sample in a study of vaccination and CD4 T cells after COVID-19. These receptors have no identified antigens. From the PCR reads, TCRdb called clonotypes with MiXCR, one entry per CDR3 protein. This repertoire shows about 10,000 distinct CDR3 sequences, about two fifths found once; its top ten account for 20% to 25%. The source material was CD4+ T cells from blood, cultured in vitro. The receptors here all came from a human donor in good health. CDR3s include the opening cysteine and the closing phenylalanine or tryptophan. Fields, in order: V gene, J gene, clone size, D gene, CDR3 DNA, CDR3 protein. The D gene is left open where the match is weak. Size tells how often a clone was seen (once, few, many) or the class of an expanded clone, and some rows leave it out.

V gene: TRBV20-1; J gene: TRBJ1-5; clone size: NA; D gene: TRBD1; CDR3 DNA: TGCAGTGCTAGCCCGGGACAGGGAATTGGCCGGCCCCAGCATTTT; CDR3 protein: CSASPGQGIGRPQHF
V gene: TRBV7-2; J gene: TRBJ1-5; clone size: few; D gene: NA; CDR3 DNA: TGTGCCAGCAGCCTGGACTGGAATCAGCCCCAGCATTTT; CDR3 protein: CASSLDWNQPQHF
V gene: TRBV7-2; J gene: TRBJ2-5; clone size: NA; D gene: NA; CDR3 DNA: TGTGCCAGCAGCTTATCGGGGCGGCGGGAGACCCAGTACTTC; CDR3 protein: CASSLSGRRETQYF
V gene: TRBV29-1; J gene: TRBJ1-2; clone size: NA; D gene: TRBD1; CDR3 DNA: TGCAGCGTTGAATCTCTTTCCGGGACAGTTTATGGCTACACCTTC; CDR3 protein: CSVESLSGTVYGYTF
V gene: TRBV20-1; J gene: TRBJ2-7; clone size: NA; D gene: TRBD2; CDR3 DNA: TGCAGTGCTAGAGATCTGAGCGGGAGCTTCCACGAGCAGTACTTC; CDR3 protein: CSARDLSGSFHEQYF
V gene: TRBV15; J gene: TRBJ1-2; clone size: few; D gene: TRBD1; CDR3 DNA: TGTGCCACCAGCCCGGAGGGGAGACAGGGTGCGGGCTACACCTTC; CDR3 protein: CATSPEGRQGAGYTF
V gene: TRBV30; J gene: TRBJ2-7; clone size: NA; D gene: TRBD1; CDR3 DNA: TGTGCCTGGAGAGATAAGGACAGGGGACTACCCTACGAGCAGTACTTC; CDR3 protein: CAWRDKDRGLPYEQYF
V gene: TRBV19; J gene: TRBJ2-5; clone size: NA; D gene: NA; CDR3 DNA: TGTGCCAGTAGTATTAGGGAAACCCAGTACTTC; CDR3 protein: CASSIRETQYF
V gene: TRBV28; J gene: TRBJ1-6; clone size: NA; D gene: TRBD1; CDR3 DNA: TGTGCCAGCAGACCGACCTCCGGGACAGGAAATTCACCCCTCCACTTT; CDR3 protein: CASRPTSGTGNSPLHF
V gene: TRBV6-7; J gene: TRBJ2-7; clone size: NA; D gene: NA; CDR3 DNA: TGTGCCAGCGGGACCTCCACTAATTACGAGCAGTACTTC; CDR3 protein: CASGTSTNYEQYF
V gene: TRBV6-2/TRBV6-3; J gene: TRBJ2-2; clone size: NA; D gene: NA; CDR3 DNA: TGTGCCAGCAGTTACTTGCGGACCGGGGAGCTGTTTTTT; CDR3 protein: CASSYLRTGELFF
V gene: TRBV9; J gene: TRBJ1-1; clone size: NA; D gene: NA; CDR3 DNA: TGTGCCAGCAGCGTAGGGGCGGCCATGAACACTGAAGCTTTCTTT; CDR3 protein: CASSVGAAMNTEAFF
V gene: TRBV21-1; J gene: TRBJ2-1; clone size: NA; D gene: NA; CDR3 DNA: TGTGCCAGCAGCAAAAGGGCAGCGGGAGGTGGGAATGAGCAGTTCTTC; CDR3 protein: CASSKRAAGGGNEQFF
V gene: TRBV12-3/TRBV12-4; J gene: TRBJ1-6; clone size: NA; D gene: NA; CDR3 DNA: TGTGCCAGCAGTCCCGGTATGGGGGCGGGTAATTCACCCCTCCACTTT; CDR3 protein: CASSPGMGAGNSPLHF
V gene: TRBV5-4; J gene: TRBJ2-3; clone size: NA; D gene: TRBD2; CDR3 DNA: TGTGCCAGCAGCCATAGCGGGAAGGGCACAGATACGCAGTATTTT; CDR3 protein: CASSHSGKGTDTQYF
V gene: TRBV28; J gene: TRBJ1-5; clone size: NA; D gene: NA; CDR3 DNA: TGTGCCAGCAGTTTTCCCCCGGGGAGGGGAAGCAATCAGCCCCAGCATTTT; CDR3 protein: CASSFPPGRGSNQPQHF
V gene: TRBV2; J gene: TRBJ2-7; clone size: NA; D gene: NA; CDR3 DNA: TGTGCCAGCACCCGAGGGTGGGGCACGTCAGGCGAGCAGTACTTC; CDR3 protein: CASTRGWGTSGEQYF
V gene: TRBV15; J gene: TRBJ2-3; clone size: NA; D gene: NA; CDR3 DNA: TGTGCCACCAGCGCAGGACATACAGATACGCAGTATTTT; CDR3 protein: CATSAGHTDTQYF
V gene: TRBV24-1; J gene: TRBJ2-1; clone size: few; D gene: TRBD2; CDR3 DNA: TGTGCCACCAGTCCTGGACTAGCGGGAGTCGTTTATGAGCAGTTCTTC; CDR3 protein: CATSPGLAGVVYEQFF
V gene: TRBV6-2/TRBV6-3; J gene: TRBJ1-5; clone size: NA; D gene: TRBD1; CDR3 DNA: TGTGCCAGCAGTTACGCAGGGGGCGGCGGGCCACCGAATCAGCCCCAGCATTTT; CDR3 protein: CASSYAGGGGPPNQPQHF
V gene: TRBV20-1; J gene: TRBJ2-3; clone size: NA; D gene: TRBD1; CDR3 DNA: TGCAGTGCTAGAGGAACAGGGGTTCGAGAAGATACGCAGTATTTT; CDR3 protein: CSARGTGVREDTQYF
V gene: TRBV28; J gene: TRBJ1-2; clone size: NA; D gene: NA; CDR3 DNA: TGTGCCAGCTGGTCAATGGGCGAACCTTCGGGCTACACCTTC; CDR3 protein: CASWSMGEPSGYTF
V gene: TRBV7-9; J gene: TRBJ2-1; clone size: NA; D gene: NA; CDR3 DNA: TGTGCCAGCAGCTTAAGGGCGGGCTCCTACAATGAGCAGTTCTTC; CDR3 protein: CASSLRAGSYNEQFF
V gene: TRBV20-1; J gene: TRBJ2-2; clone size: NA; D gene: TRBD2; CDR3 DNA: TGCAGTGCCCAGAGGAGGGAGCGGGGCGGGGAGCTGTTTTTT; CDR3 protein: CSAQRRERGGELFF
V gene: TRBV6-5; J gene: TRBJ1-5; clone size: NA; D gene: TRBD1; CDR3 DNA: TGTGCCAGCAGTTACTCAGCCCGCCCGGGACAGGGTTCGAGCAATCAGCCCCAGCATTTT; CDR3 protein: CASSYSARPGQGSSNQPQHF
V gene: TRBV20-1; J gene: TRBJ2-3; clone size: NA; D gene: NA; CDR3 DNA: TGCAGTGCTCGTCCGGGTGAACACACAGATACGCAGTATTTT; CDR3 protein: CSARPGEHTDTQYF
V gene: TRBV6-2/TRBV6-3; J gene: TRBJ2-7; clone size: few; D gene: TRBD2; CDR3 DNA: TGTGCCAGCAGTTACGGGACTAGCGCCTACGAGCAGTACTTC; CDR3 protein: CASSYGTSAYEQYF
V gene: TRBV10-3; J gene: TRBJ1-3; clone size: few; D gene: NA; CDR3 DNA: TGTGCCATCAGTGGCGGACAAAGTCCTGGAAACACCATATATTTT; CDR3 protein: CAISGGQSPGNTIYF
V gene: TRBV29-1; J gene: TRBJ2-2; clone size: few; D gene: TRBD1; CDR3 DNA: TGCAGCGCCGGGACAGGGGGCACCGGGGAGCTGTTTTTT; CDR3 protein: CSAGTGGTGELFF
V gene: TRBV27; J gene: TRBJ2-7; clone size: medium-sized; D gene: NA; CDR3 DNA: TGTGCCAGCAGTTTCTACCATTACTCCTACGAGCAGTACTTC; CDR3 protein: CASSFYHYSYEQYF
V gene: TRBV5-4; J gene: TRBJ1-2; clone size: NA; D gene: NA; CDR3 DNA: TGTGCCAGCAGCTTGGTCGGGGAGAGCTATGGCTACACCTTC; CDR3 protein: CASSLVGESYGYTF
V gene: TRBV7-8; J gene: TRBJ2-7; clone size: once; D gene: NA; CDR3 DNA: TGTGCCAGCAGCTTAGAAACGGGAGAGTACCTCTACGAGCAGTACTTC; CDR3 protein: CASSLETGEYLYEQYF
V gene: TRBV19; J gene: TRBJ2-5; clone size: few; D gene: TRBD2; CDR3 DNA: TGTGCCAGTAGTAGACTCCGGGGGGAAGAGACCCAGTACTTC; CDR3 protein: CASSRLRGEETQYF
V gene: TRBV6-2/TRBV6-3; J gene: TRBJ1-2; clone size: NA; D gene: NA; CDR3 DNA: TGTGCCAGCAGCCAGTATACTTCTAACTATGGCTACACCTTC; CDR3 protein: CASSQYTSNYGYTF
V gene: TRBV29-1; J gene: TRBJ2-3; clone size: NA; D gene: TRBD2; CDR3 DNA: TGCAGCGCCAGACTAGCGGGAGTTGGGGATACGCAGTATTTT; CDR3 protein: CSARLAGVGDTQYF
V gene: TRBV7-2; J gene: TRBJ2-1; clone size: NA; D gene: TRBD2; CDR3 DNA: TGTGCCAGCAGCTCCCGGGGACTAGCGGGAGAGAATGAGCAGTTCTTC; CDR3 protein: CASSSRGLAGENEQFF
V gene: TRBV20-1; J gene: TRBJ2-3; clone size: few; D gene: TRBD1; CDR3 DNA: TGCAGTGCTTGGTCGACAGGGGGAGGTTACAGTTATTTT; CDR3 protein: CSAWSTGGGYSYF